This is a list of T cell receptor beta chains from one sample in a study of blood T cells in healthy people across ages. TCRdb reanalysed the 5' RACE reads using MiXCR and keeps one entry per CDR3 protein. The sample lists about 640,000 distinct CDR3 sequences; about 54% were seen once. Sequencing input: blood. The source is a man in his sixties in good health. CDR3s include the opening cysteine and the closing phenylalanine or tryptophan. The order of the fields is J gene, V gene, clone size, D gene, CDR3 protein, CDR3 DNA. A D gene is named only where the DNA matches it firmly. A clone size is listed for some rows: how often the clone was seen (once, few, many), or a class if it is expanded.

TRBJ2-5 | TRBV4-1 | few | TRBD2 | CASSQDRLAGGGETQYF | TGCGCCAGCAGCCAAGATCGGCTAGCGGGCGGTGGAGAGACCCAGTACTTC
TRBJ2-1 | TRBV6-5 | . | . | CASKVGPTSSYNEQFF | TGTGCCAGCAAGGTCGGACCCACGAGCTCCTACAATGAGCAGTTCTTC
TRBJ2-7 | TRBV2 | once | . | CASRGDYYEQYF | TGTGCCAGCAGGGGAGACTACTACGAGCAGTACTTC
TRBJ2-4 | TRBV10-3 | once | . | CAISDPPRDGNIQYF | TGTGCCATCAGTGACCCCCCCAGGGATGGAAACATTCAGTACTTC
TRBJ2-1 | TRBV20-1 | few | . | CSAPSFYSSYNEQFF | TGCAGTGCTCCCAGTTTTTACAGCTCCTACAATGAGCAGTTCTTC
TRBJ1-6 | TRBV5-1 | few | . | CASSLGTAYNSPLHF | TGCGCCAGCAGCTTGGGGACGGCGTATAATTCACCCCTCCACTTT
TRBJ1-2 | TRBV14 | . | TRBD1 | CASSLRQGVRDYGYTF | TGTGCCAGCAGCTTACGACAGGGGGTTCGGGATTATGGCTACACCTTC
TRBJ2-5 | TRBV5-5 | . | . | CASSAAGDGETQYF | TGTGCCAGCAGCGCAGCAGGGGATGGCGAGACCCAGTACTTC
TRBJ2-1 | TRBV10-1 | . | . | CASSDGGRYNEQFF | TGCGCCAGCAGTGACGGGGGCCGTTACAATGAGCAGTTCTTC
TRBJ2-1 | TRBV24-1 | . | TRBD2 | CATSDPGTSGHNEQFF | TGTGCCACCAGTGACCCTGGGACTAGCGGACACAATGAGCAGTTCTTC
TRBJ2-7 | TRBV10-2 | . | TRBD1 | CASGTGAYEQYF | TGCGCCAGCGGGACAGGGGCTTACGAGCAGTACTTC
TRBJ2-7 | TRBV20-1 | . | TRBD1 | CSARPGQGGYEQYF | TGCAGTGCTAGACCTGGACAGGGGGGGTACGAGCAGTACTTC
TRBJ2-7 | TRBV7-9 | . | TRBD2 | CASSLARGVSYEQYF | TGTGCCAGCAGCTTAGCTCGGGGGGTCTCCTACGAGCAGTACTTC
TRBJ1-6 | TRBV9 | . | TRBD1 | CASSVASGQGNSPLHF | TGTGCCAGCAGCGTAGCTTCGGGACAGGGAAACTCACCCCTCCACTTT
TRBJ2-3 | TRBV10-3 | . | TRBD2 | CAISERLAGDSATQYF | TGTGCCATCAGTGAGCGACTAGCGGGGGACTCCGCCACGCAGTATTTT
TRBJ2-5 | TRBV10-3 | . | TRBD2 | CAIRTSDQETQYF | TGTGCCATCAGGACTAGCGACCAAGAGACCCAGTACTTC
TRBJ2-5 | TRBV7-9 | . | TRBD2 | CASSWGGFTQTQYF | TGTGCCAGCAGCTGGGGAGGGTTCACCCAGACCCAGTACTTC
TRBJ2-3 | TRBV4-2 | . | . | CASSQDLSRPSTDTQYF | TGTGCCAGCAGCCAAGATCTGAGTAGACCTAGCACAGATACGCAGTATTTT
TRBJ2-3 | TRBV7-2 | . | . | CASGLDNPAADTQYF | TGTGCCAGCGGCCTGGACAATCCGGCCGCAGATACGCAGTATTTT
TRBJ1-2 | TRBV12-3/TRBV12-4 | few | . | CASSFFGLSVAYGYTF | TGTGCCAGCAGTTTTTTCGGCCTATCCGTAGCCTATGGCTACACCTTC
TRBJ2-5 | TRBV12-3/TRBV12-4 | . | TRBD2 | CASSPNGASGETQYF | TGTGCCAGCAGTCCCAACGGGGCTAGCGGGGAGACCCAGTACTTC
TRBJ1-2 | TRBV28 | . | TRBD1 | CASSFSPATGAVYGYTF | TGTGCCAGCAGTTTCAGTCCGGCGACAGGGGCCGTCTATGGCTACACCTTC
TRBJ2-3 | TRBV4-1 | few | . | CASSQVSGRGGSDTQYF | TGCGCCAGCAGCCAAGTGTCGGGGAGGGGGGGAAGTGATACGCAGTATTTT
TRBJ1-2 | TRBV11-2 | . | . | CASSLVRGSGGYTF | TGTGCCAGCAGCTTAGTAAGGGGGAGCGGCGGCTACACCTTC
TRBJ2-1 | TRBV15 | . | TRBD2 | CATVSGGTGNEQFF | TGTGCCACCGTTAGCGGGGGAACGGGGAATGAGCAGTTCTTC
TRBJ2-3 | TRBV29-1 | . | TRBD2 | CSVLRLAGTDTQYF | TGCAGCGTTTTGCGACTAGCGGGGACAGATACGCAGTATTTT
TRBJ2-2 | TRBV5-1 | . | . | CASSGGQTSNTGELFF | TGCGCCAGCAGCGGGGGACAAACCTCGAACACCGGGGAGCTGTTTTTT
TRBJ2-1 | TRBV27 | . | TRBD2 | CASSLQRESNEQFF | TGTGCCAGCAGTTTACAGCGGGAGAGCAATGAGCAGTTCTTC
TRBJ1-2 | TRBV10-3 | many | TRBD1 | CAIRVRDSLGLYGYTF | TGTGCCATCAGGGTTAGGGACAGCCTGGGCCTCTATGGCTACACCTTC
TRBJ2-1 | TRBV7-2 | . | . | CASSLAHGLFNEQFF | TGTGCCAGCAGCTTAGCCCATGGACTTTTCAATGAGCAGTTCTTC
TRBJ2-5 | TRBV7-2 | few | . | CASSLAGNPGTQYF | TGTGCCAGCAGCTTAGCAGGGAATCCCGGGACCCAGTACTTC
TRBJ2-5 | TRBV10-1 | . | TRBD2 | CASSDVAGDQETQYF | TGCGCCAGCAGTGATGTAGCGGGGGACCAAGAGACCCAGTACTTC
TRBJ2-5 | TRBV18 | few | . | CASSDSPPGETQYF | TGTGCCAGCTCAGACTCCCCTCCCGGAGAGACCCAGTACTTC
TRBJ1-6 | TRBV6-2/TRBV6-3 | . | TRBD1 | CASSRTGLNSPLHF | TGTGCCAGCAGTCGGACAGGGCTTAATTCACCCCTCCACTTT
TRBJ1-2 | TRBV7-2 | . | . | CASSPGGRVYDYTF | TGTGCCAGCAGCCCCGGGGGGAGAGTCTATGACTACACCTTC
TRBJ1-1 | TRBV18 | . | . | CASQGVATEAFF | TGTGCCAGTCAGGGAGTGGCCACTGAAGCTTTCTTT
TRBJ2-1 | TRBV25-1 | . | . | CASSEYGGKQETQFF | TGTGCCAGCAGTGAATATGGAGGAAAACAAGAGACCCAGTTCTTC
TRBJ2-7 | TRBV3-1 | . | . | CASSSRQAVYNEQYF | TGTGCCAGCAGCTCTCGACAGGCGGTATACAATGAGCAGTACTTC